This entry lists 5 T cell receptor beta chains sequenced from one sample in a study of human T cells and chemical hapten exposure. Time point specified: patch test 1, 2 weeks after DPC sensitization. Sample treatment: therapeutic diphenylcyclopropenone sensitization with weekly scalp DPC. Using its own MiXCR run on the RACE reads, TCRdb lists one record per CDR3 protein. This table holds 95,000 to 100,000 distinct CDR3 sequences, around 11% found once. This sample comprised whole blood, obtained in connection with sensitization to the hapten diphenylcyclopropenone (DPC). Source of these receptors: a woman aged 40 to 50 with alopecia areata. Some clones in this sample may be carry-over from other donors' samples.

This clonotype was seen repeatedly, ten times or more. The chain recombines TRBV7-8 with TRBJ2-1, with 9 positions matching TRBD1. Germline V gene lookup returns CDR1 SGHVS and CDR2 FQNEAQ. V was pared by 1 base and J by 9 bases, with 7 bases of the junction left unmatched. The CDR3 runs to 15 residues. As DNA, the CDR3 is TGTGCCAGCAGCTTAGTGGGACAGGGATTCGCTGAGCAGTTCTTC. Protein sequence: CASSLVGQGFAEQFF.

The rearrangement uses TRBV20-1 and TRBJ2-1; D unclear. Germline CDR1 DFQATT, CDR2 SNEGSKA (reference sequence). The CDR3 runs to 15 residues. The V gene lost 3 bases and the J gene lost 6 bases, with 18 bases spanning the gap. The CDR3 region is CSARMRPIVRNEQFF. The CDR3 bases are TGCAGTGCTAGGATGAGACCGATCGTGCGCAATGAGCAGTTCTTC.

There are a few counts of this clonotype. Written as DNA, the CDR3 is TGTGCCACCAGTGACCCCCGGACCAGTCGAAATGAGCAGTTCTTC. Amino acid sequence: CATSDPRTSRNEQFF. The chain uses TRBV24-1 and TRBJ2-1; D unresolved. From germline, CDR1 is KGHDR and CDR2 SFDVKD. Trimming pared 4 bases from V and 7 bases from J, leaving 16 bases between. This CDR3 comprises 15 residues.

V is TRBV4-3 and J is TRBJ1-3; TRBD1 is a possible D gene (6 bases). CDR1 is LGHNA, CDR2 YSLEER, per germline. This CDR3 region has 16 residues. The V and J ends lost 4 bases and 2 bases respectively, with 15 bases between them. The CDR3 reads CASSPGGGLAGNTIYF. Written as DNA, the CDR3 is TGCGCCAGCAGCCCGGGAGGGGGTTTGGCTGGAAACACCATATATTTT.

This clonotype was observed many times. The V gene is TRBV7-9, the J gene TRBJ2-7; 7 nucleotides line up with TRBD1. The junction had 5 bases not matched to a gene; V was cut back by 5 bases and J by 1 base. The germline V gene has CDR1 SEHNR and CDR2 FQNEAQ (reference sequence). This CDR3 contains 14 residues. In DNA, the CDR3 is TGTGCCAGCAGCGGGACAGATCTGTCCTACGAGCAGTACTTC. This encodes CASSGTDLSYEQYF.